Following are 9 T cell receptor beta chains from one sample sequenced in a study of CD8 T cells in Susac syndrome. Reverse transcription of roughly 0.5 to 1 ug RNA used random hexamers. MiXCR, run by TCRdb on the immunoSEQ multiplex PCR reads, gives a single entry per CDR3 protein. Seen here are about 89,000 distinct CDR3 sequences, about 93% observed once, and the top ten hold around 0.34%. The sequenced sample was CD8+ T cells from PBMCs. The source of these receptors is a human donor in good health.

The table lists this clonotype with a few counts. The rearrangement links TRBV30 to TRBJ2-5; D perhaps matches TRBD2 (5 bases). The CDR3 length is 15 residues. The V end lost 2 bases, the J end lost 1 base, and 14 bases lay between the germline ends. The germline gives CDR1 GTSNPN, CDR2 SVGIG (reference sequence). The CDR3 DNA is TGTGCCTGGAGTCCAGAGGGCCAATTCCAAGAGACCCAGTACTTC. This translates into CAWSPEGQFQETQYF.

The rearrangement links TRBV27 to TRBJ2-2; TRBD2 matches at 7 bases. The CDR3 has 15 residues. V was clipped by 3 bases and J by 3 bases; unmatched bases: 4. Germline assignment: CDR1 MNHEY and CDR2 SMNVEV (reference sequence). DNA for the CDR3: TGTGCCAGCAGTTTGTACGGGGGGTACACCGGGGAGCTGTTTTTT. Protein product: CASSLYGGYTGELFF.

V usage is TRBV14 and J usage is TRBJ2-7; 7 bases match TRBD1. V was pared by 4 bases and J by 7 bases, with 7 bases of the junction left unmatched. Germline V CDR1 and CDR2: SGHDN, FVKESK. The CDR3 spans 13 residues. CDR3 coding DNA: TGTGCCAGCAGCCCAGGACAGGCTAGTGAGCAGTACTTC. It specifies CASSPGQASEQYF.

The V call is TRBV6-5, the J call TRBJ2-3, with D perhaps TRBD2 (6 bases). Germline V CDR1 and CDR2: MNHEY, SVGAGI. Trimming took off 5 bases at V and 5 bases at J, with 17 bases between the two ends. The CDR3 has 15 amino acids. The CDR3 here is CASSRLVFWGDTQYF. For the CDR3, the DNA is TGTGCCAGCAGTCGACTAGTTTTCTGGGGAGATACGCAGTATTTT.

CDR3 in amino acids: CASSSLRNEQYF. CDR3 DNA: TGTGCCAGCAGTTCGCTCCGGAATGAGCAGTATTTT. The V gene is TRBV13, the J gene TRBJ2-3; no reliable D call. The germline V gene encodes CDR1 PRHDT and CDR2 FYEKMQ (reference sequence). The CDR3 has 12 residues. Trimming removed 6 bases from V and 11 bases from J, with 15 bases in between.

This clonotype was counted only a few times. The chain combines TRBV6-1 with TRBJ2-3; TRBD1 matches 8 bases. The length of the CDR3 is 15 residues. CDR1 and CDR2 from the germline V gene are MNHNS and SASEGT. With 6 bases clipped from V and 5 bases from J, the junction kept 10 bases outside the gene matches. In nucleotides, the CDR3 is TGTGCCAGCAGAACGGGGCAGGGGGCAGAAGATACGCAGTATTTT. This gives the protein CASRTGQGAEDTQYF.

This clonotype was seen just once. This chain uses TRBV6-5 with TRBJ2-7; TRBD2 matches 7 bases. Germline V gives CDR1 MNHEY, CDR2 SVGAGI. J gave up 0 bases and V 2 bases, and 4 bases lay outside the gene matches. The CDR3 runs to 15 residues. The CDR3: CASSYGGGGSYEQYF. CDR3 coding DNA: TGTGCCAGCAGTTACGGAGGCGGGGGCTCCTACGAGCAGTACTTC.

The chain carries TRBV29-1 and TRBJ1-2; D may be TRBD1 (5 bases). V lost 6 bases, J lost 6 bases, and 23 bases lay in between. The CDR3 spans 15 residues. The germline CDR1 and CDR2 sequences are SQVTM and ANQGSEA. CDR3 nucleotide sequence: TGCAGCGTCCTCCTGCCAGGGCGTAGGGGAGATGGCTACACCTTC. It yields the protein CSVLLPGRRGDGYTF.

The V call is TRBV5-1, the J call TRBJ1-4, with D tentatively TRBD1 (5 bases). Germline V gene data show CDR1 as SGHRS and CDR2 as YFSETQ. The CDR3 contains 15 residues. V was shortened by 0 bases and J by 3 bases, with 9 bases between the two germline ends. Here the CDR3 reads CASSLAGGSNEKLFF. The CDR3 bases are TGCGCCAGCAGCTTGGCCGGGGGATCTAATGAAAAACTGTTTTTT.